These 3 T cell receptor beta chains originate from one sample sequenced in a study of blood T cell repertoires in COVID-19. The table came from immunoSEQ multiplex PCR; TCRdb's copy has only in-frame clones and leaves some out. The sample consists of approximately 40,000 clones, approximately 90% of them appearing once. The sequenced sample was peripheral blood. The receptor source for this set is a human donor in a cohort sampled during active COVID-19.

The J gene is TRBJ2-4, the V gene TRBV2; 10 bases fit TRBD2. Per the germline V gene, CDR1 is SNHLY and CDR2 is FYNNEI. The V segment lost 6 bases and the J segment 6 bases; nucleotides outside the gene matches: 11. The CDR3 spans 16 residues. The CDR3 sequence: CASSGGAASGRNIQYF. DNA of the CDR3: TGTGCCAGCAGCGGCGGGGCGGCTAGCGGGAGAAACATTCAGTACTTC.

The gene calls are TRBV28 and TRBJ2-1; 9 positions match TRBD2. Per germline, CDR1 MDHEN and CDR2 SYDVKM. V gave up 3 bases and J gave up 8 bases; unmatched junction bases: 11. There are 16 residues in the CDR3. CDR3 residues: CASSFSSLAGPHEQFF. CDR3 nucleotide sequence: TGTGCCAGCAGTTTCTCGAGTCTAGCGGGACCCCATGAGCAGTTCTTC.

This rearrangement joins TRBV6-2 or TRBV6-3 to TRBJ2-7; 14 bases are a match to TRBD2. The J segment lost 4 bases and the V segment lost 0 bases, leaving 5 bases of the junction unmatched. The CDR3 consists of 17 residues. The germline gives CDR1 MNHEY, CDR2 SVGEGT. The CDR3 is CASSYSGTSGRWYEQYF. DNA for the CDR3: TGTGCCAGCAGTTACTCGGGGACTAGCGGGAGATGGTACGAGCAGTACTTC.